This TCR beta chain originates from a study of T cells in Graves' hyperthyroidism and ophthalmopathy. Germline loops: CDR1 PRHDT, CDR2 FYEKMQ (reference sequence). Trimming cost V 5 bases and J 2 bases; bases outside gene matches: 7. The CDR3 length is 16 residues. Patients between 18 and 65 years old had hyperthyroidism, newly diagnosed and lasting under 2 months. Diagnoses were made from clinical symptoms, serum measures (thyroxine and TRAb), thyroid ultrasound and orbital computed tomography. Using 10 ml of fresh peripheral blood, PBMCs were prepared. This clonotype came up many times. TCR beta CDR3 regions were amplified from RNA transcripts. First-round RT-PCR with HTBI primers amplified the TCR CDR3 region. TCRdb redid the calling of the multiplex PCR reads with MiXCR, one entry per CDR3 protein. This table has fewer than 600,000 distinct CDR3 sequences, approximately 15% appearing once.

The TCR sequence derives from a woman between 18 and 29 years old with Graves' hyperthyroidism. The V gene is TRBV13, the J gene TRBJ1-2; TRBD1 matches at 11 bases. Sequenced material: blood. DNA of the CDR3: TGTGCCAGCAGCCGGACAGGGGGCGATTTGAACTATGGCTACACCTTC. This translates into CASSRTGGDLNYGYTF.